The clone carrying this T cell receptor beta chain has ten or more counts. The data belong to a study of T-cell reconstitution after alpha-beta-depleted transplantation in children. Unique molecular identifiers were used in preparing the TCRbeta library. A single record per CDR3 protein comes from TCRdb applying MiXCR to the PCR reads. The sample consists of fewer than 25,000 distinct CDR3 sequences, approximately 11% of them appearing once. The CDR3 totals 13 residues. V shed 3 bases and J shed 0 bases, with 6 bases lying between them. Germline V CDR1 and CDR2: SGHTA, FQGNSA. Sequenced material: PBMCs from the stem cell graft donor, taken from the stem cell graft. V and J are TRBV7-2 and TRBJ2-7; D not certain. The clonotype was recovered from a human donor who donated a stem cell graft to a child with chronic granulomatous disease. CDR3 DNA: TGTGCCAGCAGCTTTGTTAGCTCCTACGAGCAGTACTTC. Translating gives CASSFVSSYEQYF.